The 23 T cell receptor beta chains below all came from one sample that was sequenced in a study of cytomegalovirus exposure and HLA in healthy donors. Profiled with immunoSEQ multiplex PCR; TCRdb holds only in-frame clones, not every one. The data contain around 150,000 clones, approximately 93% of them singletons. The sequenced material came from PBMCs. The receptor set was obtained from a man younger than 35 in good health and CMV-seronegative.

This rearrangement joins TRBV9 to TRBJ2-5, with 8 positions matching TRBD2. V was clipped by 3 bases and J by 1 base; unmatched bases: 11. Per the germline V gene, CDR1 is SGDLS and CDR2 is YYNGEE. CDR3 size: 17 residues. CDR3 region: CASSDHFYGTSQETQYF. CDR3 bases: TGTGCCAGCAGCGACCATTTTTATGGGACTAGCCAAGAGACCCAGTACTTC.

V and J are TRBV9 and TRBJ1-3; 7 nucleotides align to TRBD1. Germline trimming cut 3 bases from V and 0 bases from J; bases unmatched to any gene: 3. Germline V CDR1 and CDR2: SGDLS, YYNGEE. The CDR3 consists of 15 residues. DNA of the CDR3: TGTGCCAGCAGCGGAGGGGACAGCTCTGGAAACACCATATATTTT. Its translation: CASSGGDSSGNTIYF.

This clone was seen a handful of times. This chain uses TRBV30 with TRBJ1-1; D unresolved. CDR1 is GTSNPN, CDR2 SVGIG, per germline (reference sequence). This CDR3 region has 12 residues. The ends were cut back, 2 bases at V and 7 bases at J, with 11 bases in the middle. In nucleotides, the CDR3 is TGTGCCTGGAGTACTTTACAGAGTGAAGCTTTCTTT. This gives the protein CAWSTLQSEAFF.

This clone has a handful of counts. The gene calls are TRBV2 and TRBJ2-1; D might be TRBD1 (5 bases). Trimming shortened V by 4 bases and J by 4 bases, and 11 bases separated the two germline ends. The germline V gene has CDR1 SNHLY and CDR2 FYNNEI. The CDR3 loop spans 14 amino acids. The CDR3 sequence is CASSVDRMYNEQFF. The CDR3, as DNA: TGTGCCAGCAGTGTTGACAGAATGTACAATGAGCAGTTCTTC.

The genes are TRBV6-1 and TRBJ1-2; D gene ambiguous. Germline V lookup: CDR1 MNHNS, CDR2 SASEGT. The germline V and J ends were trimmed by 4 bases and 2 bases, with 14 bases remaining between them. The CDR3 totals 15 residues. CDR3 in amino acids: CASSGQVGVNYGYTF. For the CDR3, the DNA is TGTGCCAGCAGTGGGCAGGTGGGCGTAAACTATGGCTACACCTTC.

The CDR3 bases are TGTGCCAGCTCTCACGGGAGAACAGATGGCTACACCTTC. This translates into CASSHGRTDGYTF. The chain couples TRBV18 to TRBJ1-2; D is unclear. The CDR3 spans 13 residues. Germline V gives CDR1 KGHSH, CDR2 LQKENI. Deletions cut 6 bases from V and 6 bases from J, with 14 bases between.

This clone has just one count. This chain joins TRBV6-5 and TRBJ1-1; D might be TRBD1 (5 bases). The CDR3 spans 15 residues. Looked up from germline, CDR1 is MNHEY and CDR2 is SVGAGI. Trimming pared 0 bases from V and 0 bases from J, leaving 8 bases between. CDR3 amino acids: CASSYSGGVNTEAFF. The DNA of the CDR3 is TGTGCCAGCAGTTACTCGGGAGGGGTGAACACTGAAGCTTTCTTT.

This CDR3 is CASSYDTGAYEQYF. In DNA form, the CDR3 reads TGTGCCAGCAGCTACGACACAGGGGCCTACGAGCAGTACTTC. The chain links TRBV5-5 to TRBJ2-7, with TRBD1 matching over 7 bases. CDR3 size: 14 residues. Germline V gene lookup returns CDR1 SGHKS and CDR2 YYEKEE (reference sequence). The ends lost 3 bases at V and 2 bases at J; junction bases unmatched: 5.

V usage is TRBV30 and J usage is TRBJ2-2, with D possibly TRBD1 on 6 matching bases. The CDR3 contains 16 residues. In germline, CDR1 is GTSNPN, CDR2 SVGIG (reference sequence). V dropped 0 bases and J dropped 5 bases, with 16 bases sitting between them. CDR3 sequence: CAWSVPVQGRTGELFF. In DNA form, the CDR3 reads TGTGCCTGGAGTGTACCGGTACAGGGTAGAACCGGGGAGCTGTTTTTT.

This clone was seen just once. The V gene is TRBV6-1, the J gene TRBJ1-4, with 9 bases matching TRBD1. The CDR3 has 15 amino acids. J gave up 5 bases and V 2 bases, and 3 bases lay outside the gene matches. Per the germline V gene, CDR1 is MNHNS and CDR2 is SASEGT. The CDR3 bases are TGTGCCAGCAGTGAATTGGGGACAGGGAATGAAAAACTGTTTTTT. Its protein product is CASSELGTGNEKLFF.

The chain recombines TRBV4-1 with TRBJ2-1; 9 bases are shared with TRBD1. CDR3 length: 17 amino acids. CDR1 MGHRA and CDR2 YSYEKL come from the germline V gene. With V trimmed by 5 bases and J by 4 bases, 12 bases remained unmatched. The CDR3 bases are TGCGCCAGCAGCGGCCGATTCTGGGACAGGGAGTACAATGAGCAGTTCTTC. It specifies CASSGRFWDREYNEQFF.

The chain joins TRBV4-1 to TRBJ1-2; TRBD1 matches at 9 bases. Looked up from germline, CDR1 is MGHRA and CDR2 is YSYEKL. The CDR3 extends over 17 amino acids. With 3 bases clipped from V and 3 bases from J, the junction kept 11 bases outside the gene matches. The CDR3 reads CASSHFHRGRGDYGYTF. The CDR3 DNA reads TGCGCCAGCAGCCATTTCCACAGGGGGCGAGGGGACTATGGCTACACCTTC.

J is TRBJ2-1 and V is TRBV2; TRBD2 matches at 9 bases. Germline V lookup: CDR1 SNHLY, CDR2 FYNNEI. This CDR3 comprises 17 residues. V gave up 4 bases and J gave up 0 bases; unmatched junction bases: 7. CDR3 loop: CASSADGLATSYNEQFF. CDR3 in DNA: TGTGCCAGCAGTGCTGACGGACTAGCGACCTCCTACAATGAGCAGTTCTTC.

The CDR3 region is CASSTRTGGNTEAFF. The CDR3 DNA sequence: TGTGCCAGCAGCACCCGGACAGGGGGGAACACTGAAGCTTTCTTT. This chain joins TRBV2 and TRBJ1-1, with TRBD1 matching over 10 bases. CDR3 length equals 15 residues. Trimming at V came to 6 bases and at J to 1 base, leaving 5 bases not matched to a gene. Germline CDR1 and CDR2: SNHLY and FYNNEI.

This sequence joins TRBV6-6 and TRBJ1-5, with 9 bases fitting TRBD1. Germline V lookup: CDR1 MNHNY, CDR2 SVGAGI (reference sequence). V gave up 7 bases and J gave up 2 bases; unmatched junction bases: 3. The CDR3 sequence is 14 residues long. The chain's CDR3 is CASTWTGGNQPQHF. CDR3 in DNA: TGTGCCAGCACGTGGACAGGGGGCAATCAGCCCCAGCATTTT.

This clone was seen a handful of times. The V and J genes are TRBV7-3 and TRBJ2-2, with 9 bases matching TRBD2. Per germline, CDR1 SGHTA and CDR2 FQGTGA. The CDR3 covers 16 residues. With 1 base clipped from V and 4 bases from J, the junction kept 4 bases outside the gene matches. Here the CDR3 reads CASSLSTGLATGELFF. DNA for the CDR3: TGTGCCAGCAGCTTAAGTACGGGACTAGCCACCGGGGAGCTGTTTTTT.

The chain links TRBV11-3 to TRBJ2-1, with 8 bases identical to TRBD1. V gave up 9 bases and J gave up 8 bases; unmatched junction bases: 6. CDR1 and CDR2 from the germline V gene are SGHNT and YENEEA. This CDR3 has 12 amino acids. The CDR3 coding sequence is TGTGCCAGTGGACAGGGTTTCGATGAGCAGTTCTTC. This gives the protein CASGQGFDEQFF. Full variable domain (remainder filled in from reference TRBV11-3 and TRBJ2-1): EAGVVQSPRYKIIEKKQPVAFWCNPISGHNTLYWYLQNLGQGPELLIRYENEEAVDDSQLPKDRFSAERLKGVDSTLKIQPAELGDSAVYLCASGQGFDEQFFGPGTRLTVL.

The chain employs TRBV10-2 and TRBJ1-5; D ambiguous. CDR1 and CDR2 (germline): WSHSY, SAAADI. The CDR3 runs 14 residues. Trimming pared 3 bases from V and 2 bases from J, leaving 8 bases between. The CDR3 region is CASSDTVGNQPQHF. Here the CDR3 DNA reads TGCGCCAGCAGTGACACAGTTGGCAATCAGCCCCAGCATTTT.

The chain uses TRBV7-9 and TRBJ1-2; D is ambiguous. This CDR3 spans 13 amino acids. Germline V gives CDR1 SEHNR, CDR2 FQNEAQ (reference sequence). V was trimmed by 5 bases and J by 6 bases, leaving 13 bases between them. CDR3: CASSHWEQDGYTF. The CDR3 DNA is TGTGCCAGCAGCCACTGGGAGCAGGATGGCTACACCTTC.

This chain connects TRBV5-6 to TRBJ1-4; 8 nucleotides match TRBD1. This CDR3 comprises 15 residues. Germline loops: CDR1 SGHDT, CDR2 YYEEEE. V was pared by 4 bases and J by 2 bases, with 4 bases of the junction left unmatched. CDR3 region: CASSGTGGTNEKLFF. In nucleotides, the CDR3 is TGTGCCAGCAGCGGAACAGGGGGGACTAATGAAAAACTGTTTTTT. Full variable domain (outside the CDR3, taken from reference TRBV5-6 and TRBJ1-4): DAGVTQSPTHLIKTRGQQVTLRCSPKSGHDTVSWYQQALGQGPQFIFQYYEEEERQRGNFPDRFSGHQFPNYSSELNVNALLLGDSALYLCASSGTGGTNEKLFFGSGTQLSVL.

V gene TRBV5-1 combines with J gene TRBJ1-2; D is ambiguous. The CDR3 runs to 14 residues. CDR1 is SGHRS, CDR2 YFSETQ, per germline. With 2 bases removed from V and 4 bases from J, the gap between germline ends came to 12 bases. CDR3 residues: CASSLAGMSYGYTF. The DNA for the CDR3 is TGCGCCAGCAGCTTAGCGGGGATGAGCTATGGCTACACCTTC.

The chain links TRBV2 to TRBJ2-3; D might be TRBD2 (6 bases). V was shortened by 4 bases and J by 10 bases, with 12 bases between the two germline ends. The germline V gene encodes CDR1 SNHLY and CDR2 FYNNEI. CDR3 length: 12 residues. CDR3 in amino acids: CASSGTSGAQYF. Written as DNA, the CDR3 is TGTGCCAGCAGTGGTACGTCGGGAGCGCAGTATTTT.

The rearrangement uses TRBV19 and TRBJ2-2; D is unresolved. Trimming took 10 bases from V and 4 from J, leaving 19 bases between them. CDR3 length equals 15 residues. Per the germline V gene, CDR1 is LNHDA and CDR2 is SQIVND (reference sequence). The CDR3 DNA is TGTGCCACCAACCCCCACCCCGGCGGCACCGGGGAGCTGTTTTTT. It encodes CATNPHPGGTGELFF.